The 12 T cell receptor beta chains presented below share a single source sample, sequenced in a study of T cells in Graves' hyperthyroidism and ophthalmopathy. Template material for amplifying TCR beta CDR3 regions consisted of RNA transcripts. An initial round of RT-PCR targeting the TCR CDR3 relied on the HTBI primer set. TCRdb redid the calling of the multiplex PCR reads with MiXCR, one entry per CDR3 protein. In the table there are fewer than 650,000 distinct CDR3 sequences, 40% to 50% of which are singletons. Source material: peripheral blood or thyroid tissue (not recorded which). All receptors derive from an adult woman with Graves' disease, either hyperthyroidism or ophthalmopathy (not recorded which).

This clonotype was counted between two and nine times. The chain employs TRBV7-8 and TRBJ2-6, with D possibly being TRBD1 (5 bases). The CDR3 has 15 amino acids. Germline V gene lookup returns CDR1 SGHVS and CDR2 FQNEAQ. Trimming pared 4 bases from V and 2 bases from J, leaving 9 bases between. CDR3 DNA sequence: TGTGCCAGCAGCTCCAGGGTTCCTGGGGCCAACGTCCTGACTTTC. Residues: CASSSRVPGANVLTF.

The gene calls are TRBV28 and TRBJ1-2, with TRBD1 matching 9 bases. CDR1 and CDR2 from the germline V gene are MDHEN and SYDVKM. The CDR3 extends over 14 amino acids. V trimming: 4 bases; J trimming: 4 bases; junction bases outside the gene matches: 4. The CDR3: CASSSDRGSYGYTF. CDR3 bases: TGTGCCAGCAGTTCGGACAGGGGCTCCTATGGCTACACCTTC.

This clonotype was seen repeatedly, ten times or more. One base away lies a much larger clone, so this may be a sequencing read error. V is TRBV5-6 and J is TRBJ1-1; weak D call: TRBD1 (5 bases). The germline V and J ends were trimmed by 3 bases and 5 bases, with 5 bases remaining between them. Per the germline V gene, CDR1 is SGHDT and CDR2 is YYEEEE. This CDR3 region has 11 residues. CDR3 loop: CASSWGTEAFF. The CDR3 DNA is TGTGCCAGCAGCTGGGGGACTGAAGCTTTCTTT.

This clonotype has a count of ten or more. The J gene is TRBJ2-7, the V gene TRBV7-2; 9 bases map to TRBD2. The CDR3 has 15 amino acids. V shed 5 bases and J 2 bases; nucleotides not matched to a gene: 7. The germline gives CDR1 SGHTA, CDR2 FQGNSA. The CDR3 loop is CASSATLAGPYEQYF. CDR3 in DNA: TGTGCCAGCAGCGCTACTCTAGCGGGGCCCTACGAGCAGTACTTC.

The J gene is TRBJ1-5, the V gene TRBV29-1; tentative D call: TRBD1 (6 bases). The CDR3 totals 13 residues. The germline gives CDR1 SQVTM, CDR2 ANQGSEA. The CDR3 nucleotides are TGCACCATAGGGGGGCCAGGGCATCAGCCCCAGCATTTT. Translated, it gives CTIGGPGHQPQHF.

Concerning this clonotype: Because the CDR3 is missing its conserved closing phenylalanine or tryptophan, this is likely a read error. The limits of the CDR3 on the DNA are not certain, so only TCRdb's listed CDR3 is given. The rearrangement joins TRBV7-3 to TRBJ1-4. The length of the CDR3 is 11 amino acids, counting both ends. Looked up from germline, CDR1 is SGHTA and CDR2 is FQGTGA. The CDR3 sequence is CASSLIGGTLV.

The chain carries TRBV7-9 and TRBJ2-7; the D is unclear. The CDR3 loop spans 11 amino acids. Trimming removed 6 bases at V and 7 bases at J, with 10 bases between. Per germline, CDR1 SEHNR and CDR2 FQNEAQ (reference sequence). The CDR3 spells CASSPLTEQYF. The DNA for the CDR3 is TGTGCCAGCAGTCCGCTGACGGAGCAGTACTTC.

The V gene is TRBV10-3, the J gene TRBJ1-5, with 8 bases fitting TRBD1. CDR3 length equals 20 residues. CDR1 is ENHRY, CDR2 SYGVKD, per germline. V lost 0 bases, J lost 0 bases, and 13 bases stayed unmatched. CDR3 loop: CAISESTGERTEYSNQPQHF. The CDR3 nucleotides are TGTGCCATCAGTGAGTCGACAGGGGAACGGACCGAGTATAGCAATCAGCCCCAGCATTTT.

The chain recombines TRBV11-2 with TRBJ2-5; TRBD1 aligns across 7 bases. The length of the CDR3 is 15 residues. The trim removed 5 bases at V and 5 bases at J, leaving 11 bases unmatched. CDR1 is SGHAT and CDR2 is FQNNGV in the germline V gene. CDR3 region: CASSKRQGVRETQYF. The CDR3 bases are TGTGCCAGCAGCAAAAGACAGGGCGTGAGGGAGACCCAGTACTTC.

At least ten counts were recorded for this clonotype. V usage is TRBV7-8 and J usage is TRBJ2-7, with 9 nucleotides matching TRBD2. The CDR3 is 14 residues long. Trimming removed 2 bases from V and 3 bases from J; junction bases left unmatched: 2. From germline, CDR1 is SGHVS and CDR2 FQNEAQ. CDR3 in amino acids: CASSLLAGNYEQYF. The CDR3 DNA reads as TGTGCCAGCAGCTTACTAGCGGGAAACTACGAGCAGTACTTC.

The rearrangement uses TRBV20-1 and TRBJ1-3, with a tentative D call TRBD1 (5 bases). Germline lookup yields CDR1 DFQATT and CDR2 SNEGSKA (reference sequence). CDR3 length: 11 residues. V was cut by 6 bases and J by 8 bases, with 11 bases left in between. CDR3 nucleotide sequence: TGCAGTGCGGCCTCGGGGGACACCATATATTTT. Amino acid sequence: CSAASGDTIYF.

Remarks on this clonotype: One junction end does not reproduce the germline sequence, and a read error may be involved. The chain joins TRBV10-2 to TRBJ1-2; possibly TRBD1 for D (5 bases). This CDR3 contains 15 residues. Germline lookup yields CDR1 WSHSY and CDR2 SAAADI. The CDR3 loop is CASSSPTHGGYGYTF. As DNA, the CDR3 is TGTGCCAGCAGTTCCCCCACCCACGGGGGCTATGGCTACACCTTC.